The table lists the clone carrying this T cell receptor (beta chain) with many counts. The target antigen is unknown. Trimming took 0 bases from V and 4 from J, leaving 9 bases between them. The CDR3 is made up of 15 amino acids. Per germline, CDR1 SGHVS and CDR2 FQNEAQ. One entry per CDR3 protein results from TCRdb running MiXCR on the reads. The profile shows 600,000 to 800,000 distinct CDR3 sequences, more than 20% of them singletons. This sample was taken from a study of T cell repertoires in cytomegalovirus infection. Study-wide background: Indications came from public TCR beta signatures; they pointed to CMV infection and to a matching HLA type.

Study-wide results and caveats: There were carriers of CMV plus the relevant HLA, and cumulative public TCR beta family frequency identified them. The response measured ex vivo was dominated by TCR beta clonotypes (HLA-C-restricted and CMV-specific).

The chain joins TRBV7-8 to TRBJ1-4; D is perhaps TRBD1 (6 bases). This receptor was identified in a human donor in good health (CMV status not recorded). Some clones in this sample may be carry-over from other donors' samples. The sequencing sample was made of CD8+ T cells from PBMCs. CDR3 nucleotide sequence: TGTGCCAGCAGCTTAGCCAGGGGACTTAATGAAAAACTGTTTTTT. Translation: CASSLARGLNEKLFF. Filled out from reference TRBV7-8 and TRBJ1-4, the complete variable domain reads GAGVSQSPRYKVAKRGQDVALRCDPISGHVSLFWYQQALGQGPEFLTYFQNEAQLDKSGLPSDRFFAERPEGSVSTLKIQRTQQEDSAVYLCASSLARGLNEKLFFGSGTQLSVL.